The 22 T cell receptor beta chains listed next were all sequenced from one sample in a study of T cell changes during pregnancy in multiple sclerosis. Measured with immunoSEQ multiplex PCR; TCRdb has only the in-frame clones, and not every one. The repertoire consists of under 25,000 clones, with around four fifths occurring once and the leading ten covering 15% to 18%. Sample: CD8+ T cells from peripheral blood mononuclear cells, taken in the first trimester of pregnancy. The receptors were gathered from a female donor in good health, enrolled as a control in a pregnancy study.

This chain uses TRBV7-7 with TRBJ2-2; the match to TRBD2 covers 8 bases. Germline V gene sequence: CDR1 SSHAT, CDR2 FNYEAQ (reference sequence). The junction had 10 bases not matched to a gene; V was cut back by 2 bases and J by 2 bases. This CDR3 comprises 18 residues. The DNA for the CDR3 is TGTGCCAGCAGCTTACTCCGTGTTGGGACTAGTAACACCGGGGAGCTGTTTTTT. Its protein is CASSLLRVGTSNTGELFF.

J is TRBJ2-7 and V is TRBV11-3; TRBD2 matches at 13 bases. CDR1 is SGHNT, CDR2 YENEEA, per germline. This CDR3 comprises 15 residues. Trimming cost V 5 bases and J 2 bases; bases outside gene matches: 3. The CDR3 sequence: CASSATSGGAYEQYF. CDR3 coding DNA: TGTGCCAGCAGCGCCACTAGCGGGGGGGCCTACGAGCAGTACTTC.

This sequence joins TRBV6-5 and TRBJ2-5, with 13 bases matching TRBD2. Germline CDR1 is MNHEY and CDR2 is SVGAGI. Trimming removed 0 bases from V and 3 bases from J; junction bases left unmatched: 1. The CDR3 has 16 residues. CDR3 in amino acids: CASSYSGTSGEETQYF. The CDR3, as DNA: TGTGCCAGCAGTTACTCCGGGACTAGCGGGGAAGAGACCCAGTACTTC.

The chain couples TRBV28 to TRBJ2-7; 10 positions agree with TRBD1. The CDR3 spans 16 residues. Germline assignment: CDR1 MDHEN and CDR2 SYDVKM. V trimming: 6 bases; J trimming: 5 bases; junction bases outside the gene matches: 13. The CDR3 spells CASSLSMATGGDEQYF. The CDR3 bases are TGTGCCAGCAGCCTATCGATGGCGACAGGGGGCGACGAGCAGTACTTC.

The chain couples TRBV28 to TRBJ1-2; 10 bases align to TRBD1. CDR3 size: 17 residues. Germline CDR1 MDHEN, CDR2 SYDVKM. V dropped 2 bases and J dropped 4; count of bases not matched to a gene: 10. In DNA, the CDR3 is TGTGCCAGCAGTTTAAGGGGACAGGGGCCGGGTAGCTATGGCTACACCTTC. It encodes CASSLRGQGPGSYGYTF.

The J gene is TRBJ1-2, the V gene TRBV5-6, with 8 bases fitting TRBD1. The V gene's germline CDR1 is SGHDT and CDR2 YYEEEE. CDR3 length equals 13 residues. V was clipped by 5 bases and J by 11 bases; unmatched bases: 11. The CDR3 region has the DNA TGTGCCAGCAGTTACCTTGGACAGGGCCCTTACACCTTC. It yields the protein CASSYLGQGPYTF.

The V gene is TRBV7-6, the J gene TRBJ2-3, with 13 bases that match TRBD2. CDR1 and CDR2 (germline): SGHVS, FNYEAQ. V lost 5 bases and J lost 3; bases outside the gene matches: 17. This CDR3 has 20 residues. The CDR3 loop reads CASSQHGLAGVPLRTDTQYF. As DNA, the CDR3 is TGTGCCAGCAGCCAACACGGACTAGCGGGGGTACCCCTTAGGACAGATACGCAGTATTTT.

The chain has TRBV27 and TRBJ1-1, with 8 nucleotides matching TRBD1. This CDR3 spans 13 amino acids. Trimming at V came to 10 bases and at J to 1 base, leaving 5 bases not matched to a gene. The V gene's germline CDR1 is MNHEY and CDR2 SMNVEV (reference sequence). CDR3 in amino acids: CATLTGANTEAFF. The CDR3 coding sequence is TGTGCCACCTTGACAGGGGCGAACACTGAAGCTTTCTTT.

Only one count was recorded for this clone. The gene calls are TRBV9 and TRBJ2-2; D uncertain. The CDR3 sequence is 13 residues long. The germline V and J ends were trimmed by 4 bases and 1 base, with 5 bases remaining between them. Looked up from germline, CDR1 is SGDLS and CDR2 is YYNGEE. CDR3 in amino acids: CASSFQNTGELFF. CDR3 nucleotides: TGTGCCAGCAGCTTTCAGAACACCGGGGAGCTGTTTTTT.

The rearrangement links TRBV7-9 to TRBJ2-2; no clear D gene. V was shortened by 0 bases and J by 7 bases, with 9 bases between the two germline ends. Germline values: CDR1 SEHNR, CDR2 FQNEAQ (reference sequence). The CDR3 is 14 residues long. This chain's CDR3 is CASSLATPRGELFF. In nucleotides, the CDR3 is TGTGCCAGCAGCTTAGCAACTCCACGCGGGGAGCTGTTTTTT. The entire variable domain, with the rest obtained from reference TRBV7-9 and TRBJ2-2, is as follows: DTGVSQNPRHKITKRGQNVTFRCDPISEHNRLYWYRQTLGQGPEFLTYFQNEAQLEKSRLLSDRFSAERPKGSFSTLEIQRTEQGDSAMYLCASSLATPRGELFFGEGSRLTVL.

This clone appeared once. This chain links TRBV4-2 with TRBJ2-7, with 7 bases fitting TRBD1. CDR1 is LGHNA, CDR2 YNFKEQ, per germline. The CDR3 length is 16 residues. Germline trimming cut 0 bases from V and 0 bases from J; bases unmatched to any gene: 5. The CDR3 is CASSQDLGDSSYEQYF. The CDR3 DNA reads TGTGCCAGCAGCCAAGATCTAGGGGACAGCTCCTACGAGCAGTACTTC.

V usage is TRBV27 and J usage is TRBJ2-7; D is uncertain. Germline-derived CDR1 and CDR2 are MNHEY and SMNVEV (reference sequence). Between the trimmed V and J ends, which lost 0 bases and 6 bases, there was a span of 15 bases. The CDR3 spans 15 residues. CDR3 protein: CASSLSSYSIPEQYF. CDR3 nucleotides: TGTGCCAGCAGTTTATCATCTTATTCTATCCCCGAGCAGTACTTC.

The chain is built from TRBV7-2 and TRBJ2-7, with a tentative D call TRBD1 (6 bases). V was shortened by 4 bases and J by 2 bases, with 12 bases between the two germline ends. The CDR3 loop spans 14 amino acids. CDR1 and CDR2 (germline): SGHTA, FQGNSA. The CDR3 is CASSSPGQTYEQYF. For the CDR3, the DNA is TGTGCCAGCAGCTCACCGGGACAAACCTACGAGCAGTACTTC.

The gene calls are TRBV7-2 and TRBJ2-3; 7 nucleotides agree with TRBD1. From germline, CDR1 is SGHTA and CDR2 FQGNSA. V lost 5 bases, J lost 4 bases, and 12 bases stayed unmatched. The CDR3 runs to 16 residues. The DNA for the CDR3 is TGTGCCAGCAGCAATCCAGGGGGTGAGTCCTCAGATACGCAGTATTTT. It specifies CASSNPGGESSDTQYF.

V gene TRBV7-9 combines with J gene TRBJ2-4; possible D gene TRBD2, 5 bases. The CDR3 is made up of 15 amino acids. V lost 4 bases and J 0 bases, leaving 10 bases between the germline ends. In germline, CDR1 is SEHNR, CDR2 FQNEAQ (reference sequence). The CDR3 loop is CASSSTGIAKNIQYF. Written as DNA, the CDR3 is TGTGCCAGCAGCTCGACCGGGATAGCCAAAAACATTCAGTACTTC.

The chain employs TRBV10-1 and TRBJ1-3; 10 bases fit TRBD1. V lost 6 bases, J lost 2 bases, and 4 bases stayed unmatched. This CDR3 is built from 15 residues. Germline V gives CDR1 WNHNN, CDR2 SYGVQD (reference sequence). In DNA form, the CDR3 reads TGCGCCAGCAGCCACGGGACAGGGGCTGGAAACACCATATATTTT. Its protein product is CASSHGTGAGNTIYF.

The chain carries TRBV9 and TRBJ1-1; 12 bases agree with TRBD1. Germline V CDR1 and CDR2: SGDLS, YYNGEE. V shed 3 bases, J shed 1 base, and the junction held 7 bases outside the gene matches. The CDR3 covers 17 residues. The CDR3: CASSAGTGGRGNTEAFF. CDR3 nucleotides: TGTGCCAGCAGCGCCGGGACAGGGGGCAGAGGGAACACTGAAGCTTTCTTT. The whole variable domain, remainder taken from reference TRBV9 and TRBJ1-1, is DSGVTQTPKHLITATGQRVTLRCSPRSGDLSVYWYQQSLDQGLQFLIQYYNGEERAKGNILERFSAQQFPDLHSELNLSSLELGDSALYFCASSAGTGGRGNTEAFFGQGTRLTVV.

J is TRBJ1-1 and V is TRBV27; TRBD1 might be the D (5 bases). The V and J ends lost 0 bases and 0 bases respectively, with 5 bases between them. Per germline, CDR1 MNHEY and CDR2 SMNVEV (reference sequence). The CDR3 is 14 residues long. The CDR3, as DNA: TGTGCCAGCAGTTTATCCAGGGTGAACACTGAAGCTTTCTTT. This translates into CASSLSRVNTEAFF.

Relative to its sample, this clone is medium-sized. The chain is built from TRBV5-6 and TRBJ2-5, with D perhaps matching TRBD1 (7 bases). The CDR3 consists of 16 residues. Trimming stripped 1 base from V and 2 bases from J, with 15 bases between. Looked up from germline, CDR1 is SGHDT and CDR2 is YYEEEE. The chain's CDR3 is CASSLSGAGGQETQYF. In nucleotides, the CDR3 is TGTGCCAGCAGCTTGTCCGGCGCAGGGGGGCAAGAGACCCAGTACTTC.

This chain links TRBV4-3 with TRBJ2-7; 8 bases line up with TRBD2. Trimming cost V 0 bases and J 0 bases; bases outside gene matches: 4. The CDR3 contains 16 residues. Germline V lookup: CDR1 LGHNA, CDR2 YSLEER. CDR3 residues: CASSQDRGGHSYEQYF. CDR3 DNA sequence: TGCGCCAGCAGCCAAGATCGGGGGGGCCACTCCTACGAGCAGTACTTC.

There are a few counts of this clone. The V call is TRBV5-1, the J call TRBJ1-2; no clear D gene. Germline V gene sequence: CDR1 SGHRS, CDR2 YFSETQ. The CDR3 is 13 amino acids. The V and J ends lost 4 bases and 9 bases respectively, with 16 bases between them. The CDR3 DNA reads TGCGCCAGCAGCATTGAGTGGGAGAGGCGCTACACCTTC. It translates to CASSIEWERRYTF.

The rearrangement links TRBV7-9 to TRBJ2-3; TRBD1 agrees at 10 bases. V shed 5 bases and J 13 bases; nucleotides not matched to a gene: 9. This CDR3 has 13 residues. Germline CDR1 is SEHNR and CDR2 is FQNEAQ (reference sequence). CDR3 sequence reads: CASSPPGTGEKYF. CDR3 bases: TGTGCCAGCAGCCCCCCCGGGACAGGGGAGAAGTATTTT.